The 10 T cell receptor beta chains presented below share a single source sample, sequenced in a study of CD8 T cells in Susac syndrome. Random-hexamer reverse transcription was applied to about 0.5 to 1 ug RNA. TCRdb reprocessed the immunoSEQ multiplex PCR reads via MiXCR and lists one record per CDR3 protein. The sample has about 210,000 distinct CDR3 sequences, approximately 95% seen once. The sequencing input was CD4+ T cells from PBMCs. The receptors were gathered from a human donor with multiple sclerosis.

In DNA, the CDR3 is TGCAGCACCCTACAGGGGGTCGGAGAGTTCTTC. Its translation: CSTLQGVGEFF. The chain combines TRBV29-1 with TRBJ2-1, with 8 bases identical to TRBD1. V gave up 8 bases and J gave up 14 bases; unmatched junction bases: 11. The CDR3 sequence is 11 residues long. Germline CDR1 SQVTM, CDR2 ANQGSEA.

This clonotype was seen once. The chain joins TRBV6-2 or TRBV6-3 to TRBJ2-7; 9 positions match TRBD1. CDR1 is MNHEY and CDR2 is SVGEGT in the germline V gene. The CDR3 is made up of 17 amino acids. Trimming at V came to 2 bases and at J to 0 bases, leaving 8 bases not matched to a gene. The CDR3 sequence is CASSYRGTGSSSYEQYF. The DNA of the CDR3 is TGTGCCAGCAGTTACCGGGGGACAGGGTCCTCCTCCTACGAGCAGTACTTC.

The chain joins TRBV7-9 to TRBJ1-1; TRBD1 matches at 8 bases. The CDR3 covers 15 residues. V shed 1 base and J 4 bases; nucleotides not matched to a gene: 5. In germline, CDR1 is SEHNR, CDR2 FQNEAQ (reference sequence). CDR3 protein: CASSLGTGGATEAFF. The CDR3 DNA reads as TGTGCCAGCAGCTTAGGAACAGGGGGTGCCACTGAAGCTTTCTTT.

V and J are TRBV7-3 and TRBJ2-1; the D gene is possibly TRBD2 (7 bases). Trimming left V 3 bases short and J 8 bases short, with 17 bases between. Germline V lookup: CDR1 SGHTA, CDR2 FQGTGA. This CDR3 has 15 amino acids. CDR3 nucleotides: TGTGCCAGCAGCTTGGGGAGGGGGTACGAACATGAGCAGTTCTTC. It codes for CASSLGRGYEHEQFF.

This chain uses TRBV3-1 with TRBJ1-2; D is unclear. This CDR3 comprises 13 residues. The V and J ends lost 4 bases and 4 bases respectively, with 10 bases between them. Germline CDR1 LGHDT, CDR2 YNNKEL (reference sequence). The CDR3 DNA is TGTGCCAGCAGCCTTGACCGCGCCTATGGCTACACCTTC. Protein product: CASSLDRAYGYTF.

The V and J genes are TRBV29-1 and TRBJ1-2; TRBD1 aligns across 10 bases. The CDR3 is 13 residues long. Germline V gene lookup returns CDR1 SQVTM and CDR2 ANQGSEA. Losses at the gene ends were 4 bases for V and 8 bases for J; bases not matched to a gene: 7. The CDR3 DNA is TGCAGCGTTGGGGACAGGGGCTTTGCGGGCTACACCTTC. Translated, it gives CSVGDRGFAGYTF.

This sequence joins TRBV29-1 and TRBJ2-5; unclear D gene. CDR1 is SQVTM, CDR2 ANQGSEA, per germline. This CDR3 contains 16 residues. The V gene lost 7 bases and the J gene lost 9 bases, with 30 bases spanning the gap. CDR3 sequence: CSAPPAVGVLVEAQYF. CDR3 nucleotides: TGCAGCGCCCCCCCGGCAGTTGGCGTCCTGGTCGAGGCCCAGTACTTC. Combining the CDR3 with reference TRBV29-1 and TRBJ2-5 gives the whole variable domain SAVISQKPSRDICQRGTSLTIQCQVDSQVTMMFWYRQQPGQSLTLIATANQGSEATYESGFVIDKFPISRPNLTFSTLTVSNMSPEDSSIYLCSAPPAVGVLVEAQYFGPGTRLLVL.

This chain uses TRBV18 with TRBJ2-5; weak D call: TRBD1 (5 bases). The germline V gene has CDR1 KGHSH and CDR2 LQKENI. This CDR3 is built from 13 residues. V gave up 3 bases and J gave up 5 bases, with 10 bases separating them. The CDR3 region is CASSPDSPETQYF. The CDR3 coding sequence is TGTGCCAGCTCACCTGACAGTCCCGAGACCCAGTACTTC.

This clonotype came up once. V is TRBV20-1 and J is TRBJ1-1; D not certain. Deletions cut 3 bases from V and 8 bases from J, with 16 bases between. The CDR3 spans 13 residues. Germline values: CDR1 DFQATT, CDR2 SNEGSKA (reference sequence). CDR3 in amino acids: CSASDIPLGEAFF. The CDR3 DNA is TGCAGTGCTAGCGACATTCCTCTGGGGGAAGCTTTCTTT.

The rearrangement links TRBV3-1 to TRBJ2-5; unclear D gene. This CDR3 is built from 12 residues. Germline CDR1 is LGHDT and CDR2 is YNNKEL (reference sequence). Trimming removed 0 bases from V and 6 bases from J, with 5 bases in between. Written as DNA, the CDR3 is TGTGCCAGCAGCCAAGATCAGAAGACCCAGTACTTC. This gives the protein CASSQDQKTQYF.